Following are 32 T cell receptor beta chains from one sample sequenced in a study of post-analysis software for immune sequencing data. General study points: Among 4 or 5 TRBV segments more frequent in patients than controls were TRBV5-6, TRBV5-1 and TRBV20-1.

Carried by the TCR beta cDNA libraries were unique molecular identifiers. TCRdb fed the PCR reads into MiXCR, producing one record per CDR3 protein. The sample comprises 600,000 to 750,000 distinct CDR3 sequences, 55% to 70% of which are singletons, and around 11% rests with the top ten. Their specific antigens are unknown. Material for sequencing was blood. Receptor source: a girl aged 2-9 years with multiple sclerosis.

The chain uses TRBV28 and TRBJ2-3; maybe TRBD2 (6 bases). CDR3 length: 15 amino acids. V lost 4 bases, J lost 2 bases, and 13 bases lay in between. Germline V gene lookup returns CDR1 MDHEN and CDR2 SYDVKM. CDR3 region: CASSSRDSYTDTQYF. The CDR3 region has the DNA TGTGCCAGCAGTTCACGGGACTCTTACACAGATACGCAGTATTTT. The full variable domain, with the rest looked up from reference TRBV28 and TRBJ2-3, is DVKVTQSSRYLVKRTGEKVFLECVQDMDHENMFWYRQDPGLGLRLIYFSYDVKMKEKGDIPEGYSVSREKKERFSLILESASTNQTSMYLCASSSRDSYTDTQYFGPGTRLTVL.

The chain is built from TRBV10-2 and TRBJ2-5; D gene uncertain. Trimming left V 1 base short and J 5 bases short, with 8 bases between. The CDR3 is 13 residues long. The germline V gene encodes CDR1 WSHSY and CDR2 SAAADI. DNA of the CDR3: TGCGCCAGCAGTGAGTTGGCCGGGGAGACCCAGTACTTC. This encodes CASSELAGETQYF.

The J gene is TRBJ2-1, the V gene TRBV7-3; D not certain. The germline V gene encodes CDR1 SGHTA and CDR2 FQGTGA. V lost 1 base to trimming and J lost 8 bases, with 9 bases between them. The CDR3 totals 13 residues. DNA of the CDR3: TGTGCCAGCAGCTTAAGGAGTCGACATGAGCAGTTCTTC. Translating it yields CASSLRSRHEQFF.

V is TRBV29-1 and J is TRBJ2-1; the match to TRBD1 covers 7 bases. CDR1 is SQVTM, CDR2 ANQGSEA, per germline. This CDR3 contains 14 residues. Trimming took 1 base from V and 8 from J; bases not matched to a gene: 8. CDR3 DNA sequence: TGCAGCGTTGAAGGGGGGCAGGGGGTCCATGAGCAGTTCTTC. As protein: CSVEGGQGVHEQFF.

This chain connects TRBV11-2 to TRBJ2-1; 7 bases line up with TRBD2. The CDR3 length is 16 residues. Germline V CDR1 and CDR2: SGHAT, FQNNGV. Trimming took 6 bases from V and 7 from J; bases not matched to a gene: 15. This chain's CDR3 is CASRPPGAGVTNEQFF. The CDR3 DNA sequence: TGTGCCAGCAGACCGCCCGGGGCGGGAGTAACAAATGAGCAGTTCTTC.

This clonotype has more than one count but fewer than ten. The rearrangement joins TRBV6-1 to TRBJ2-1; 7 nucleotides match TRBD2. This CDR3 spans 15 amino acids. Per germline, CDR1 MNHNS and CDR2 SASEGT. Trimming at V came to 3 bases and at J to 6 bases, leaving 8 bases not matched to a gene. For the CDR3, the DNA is TGTGCCAGCAGTGAGTGGGAGGGCCACATCAATGAGCAGTTCTTC. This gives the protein CASSEWEGHINEQFF.

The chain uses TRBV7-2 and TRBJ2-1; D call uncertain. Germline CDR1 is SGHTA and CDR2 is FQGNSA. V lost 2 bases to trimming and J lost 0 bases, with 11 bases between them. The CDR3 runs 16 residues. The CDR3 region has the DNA TGTGCCAGCAGCTTATTTGGGGTAGGCTCCTACAATGAGCAGTTCTTC. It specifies CASSLFGVGSYNEQFF.

The CDR3 loop reads CSASLAGGRETQYF. DNA for the CDR3: TGCAGTGCTTCCCTAGCGGGGGGGCGTGAGACCCAGTACTTC. The chain employs TRBV20-1 and TRBJ2-5; the match to TRBD2 covers 12 bases. CDR1 is DFQATT and CDR2 is SNEGSKA in the germline V gene (reference sequence). The CDR3 is made up of 14 amino acids. Trimming removed 5 bases from V and 5 bases from J; junction bases left unmatched: 6.

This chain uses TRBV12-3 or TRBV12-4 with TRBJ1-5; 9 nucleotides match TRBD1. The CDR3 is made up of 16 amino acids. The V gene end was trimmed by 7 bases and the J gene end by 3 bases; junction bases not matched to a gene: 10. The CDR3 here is CASTLGTGISNQPQHF. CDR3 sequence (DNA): TGTGCCAGCACCCTCGGGACAGGGATCTCCAATCAGCCCCAGCATTTT.

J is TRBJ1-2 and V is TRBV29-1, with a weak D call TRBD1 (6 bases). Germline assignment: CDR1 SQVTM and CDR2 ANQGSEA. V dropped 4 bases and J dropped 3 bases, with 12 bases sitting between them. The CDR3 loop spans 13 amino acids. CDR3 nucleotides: TGCAGCGTTGGGGGCAGGGGAGACTATGGCTACACCTTC. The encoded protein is CSVGGRGDYGYTF. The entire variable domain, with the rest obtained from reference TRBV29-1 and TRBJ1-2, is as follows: SAVISQKPSRDICQRGTSLTIQCQVDSQVTMMFWYRQQPGQSLTLIATANQGSEATYESGFVIDKFPISRPNLTFSTLTVSNMSPEDSSIYLCSVGGRGDYGYTFGSGTRLTVV.

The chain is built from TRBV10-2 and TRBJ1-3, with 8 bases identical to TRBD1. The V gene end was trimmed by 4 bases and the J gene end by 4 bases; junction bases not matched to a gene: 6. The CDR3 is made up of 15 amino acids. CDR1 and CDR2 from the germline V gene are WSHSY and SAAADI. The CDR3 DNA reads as TGCGCCAGCAGTGTAGAGACAGGGGTGGGAAACACCATATATTTT. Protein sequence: CASSVETGVGNTIYF.

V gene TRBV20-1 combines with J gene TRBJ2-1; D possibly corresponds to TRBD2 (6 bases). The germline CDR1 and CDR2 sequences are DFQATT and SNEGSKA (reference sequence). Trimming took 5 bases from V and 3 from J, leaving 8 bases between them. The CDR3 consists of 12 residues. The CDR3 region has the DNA TGCAGTGCTCTAGCGAGCTACAATGAGCAGTTCTTC. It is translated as CSALASYNEQFF.

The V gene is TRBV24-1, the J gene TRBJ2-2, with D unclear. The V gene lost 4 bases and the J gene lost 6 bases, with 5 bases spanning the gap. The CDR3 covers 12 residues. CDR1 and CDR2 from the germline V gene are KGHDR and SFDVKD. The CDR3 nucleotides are TGTGCCACCAGTGACTCAGCCGGGGAGCTGTTTTTT. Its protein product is CATSDSAGELFF.

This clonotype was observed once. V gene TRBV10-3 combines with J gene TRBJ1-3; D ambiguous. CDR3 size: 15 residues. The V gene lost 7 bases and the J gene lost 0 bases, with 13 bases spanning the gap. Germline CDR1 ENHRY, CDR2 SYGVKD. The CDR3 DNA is TGTGCCATCATGGGGAGTTGGAGCTCTGGAAACACCATATATTTT. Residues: CAIMGSWSSGNTIYF.

CDR3 sequence: CASSAVQNIIYEQYF. For the CDR3, the DNA is TGTGCCAGCAGTGCAGTACAGAATATTATATACGAGCAGTACTTC. The V call is TRBV6-1, the J call TRBJ2-7; D gene ambiguous. The CDR3 covers 15 residues. Between the trimmed V and J ends, which lost 4 bases and 4 bases, there was a span of 17 bases. The germline V gene has CDR1 MNHNS and CDR2 SASEGT.

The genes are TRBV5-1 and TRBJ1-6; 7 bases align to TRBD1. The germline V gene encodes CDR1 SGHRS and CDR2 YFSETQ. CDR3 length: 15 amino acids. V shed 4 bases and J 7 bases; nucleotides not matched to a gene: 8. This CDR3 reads CASSTRDRQNSPLHF. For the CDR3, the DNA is TGCGCCAGCAGCACCCGGGACAGACAAAATTCACCCCTCCACTTT.

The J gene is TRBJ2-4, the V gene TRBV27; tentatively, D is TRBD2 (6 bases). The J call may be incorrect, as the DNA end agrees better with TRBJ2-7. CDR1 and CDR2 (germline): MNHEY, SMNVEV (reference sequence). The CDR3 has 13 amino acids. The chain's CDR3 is CASSRESIYEQYF. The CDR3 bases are TGTGCCAGCAGTCGGGAGTCGATCTACGAGCAGTACTTC.

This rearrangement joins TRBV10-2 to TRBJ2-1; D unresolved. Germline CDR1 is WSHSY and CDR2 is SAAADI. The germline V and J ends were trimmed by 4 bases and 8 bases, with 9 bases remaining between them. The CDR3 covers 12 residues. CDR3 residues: CASSGGWDEQFF. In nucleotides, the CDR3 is TGCGCCAGCAGTGGGGGTTGGGATGAGCAGTTCTTC.

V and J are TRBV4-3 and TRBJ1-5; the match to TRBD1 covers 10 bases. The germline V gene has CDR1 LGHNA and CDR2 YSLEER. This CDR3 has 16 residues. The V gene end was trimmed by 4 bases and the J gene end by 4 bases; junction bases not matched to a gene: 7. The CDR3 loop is CASSPGTGAGNQPQHF. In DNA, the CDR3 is TGCGCCAGCAGCCCAGGGACAGGGGCAGGGAATCAGCCCCAGCATTTT.

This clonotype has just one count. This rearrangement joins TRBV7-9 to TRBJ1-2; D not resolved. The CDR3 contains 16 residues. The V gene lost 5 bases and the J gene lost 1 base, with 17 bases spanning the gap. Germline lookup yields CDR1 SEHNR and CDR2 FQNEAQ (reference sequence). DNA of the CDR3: TGTGCCAGCAGCCGTCGAGGGAATGGAGTTAACTATGGCTACACCTTC. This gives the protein CASSRRGNGVNYGYTF. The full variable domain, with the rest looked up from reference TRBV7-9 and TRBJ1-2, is DTGVSQNPRHKITKRGQNVTFRCDPISEHNRLYWYRQTLGQGPEFLTYFQNEAQLEKSRLLSDRFSAERPKGSFSTLEIQRTEQGDSAMYLCASSRRGNGVNYGYTFGSGTRLTVV.

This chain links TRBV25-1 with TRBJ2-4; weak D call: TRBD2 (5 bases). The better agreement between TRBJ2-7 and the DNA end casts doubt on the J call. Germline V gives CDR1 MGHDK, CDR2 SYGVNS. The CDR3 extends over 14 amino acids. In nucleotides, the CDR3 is TGTGCCAGCAGTGTAACCGGGGAGTCCCACGAGCAGTACTTC. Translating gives CASSVTGESHEQYF.

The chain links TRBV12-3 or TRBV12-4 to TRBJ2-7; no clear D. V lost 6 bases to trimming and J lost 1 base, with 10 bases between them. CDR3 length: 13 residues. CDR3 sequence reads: CASRVGPSYEQYF. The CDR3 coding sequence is TGTGCCAGCAGGGTCGGGCCTTCCTACGAGCAGTACTTC.

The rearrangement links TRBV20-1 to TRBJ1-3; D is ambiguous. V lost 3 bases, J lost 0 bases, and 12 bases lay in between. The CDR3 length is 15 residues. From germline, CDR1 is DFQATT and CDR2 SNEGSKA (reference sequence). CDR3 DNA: TGCAGTGCTAGGGATTCAGGCTACTCTGGAAACACCATATATTTT. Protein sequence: CSARDSGYSGNTIYF.

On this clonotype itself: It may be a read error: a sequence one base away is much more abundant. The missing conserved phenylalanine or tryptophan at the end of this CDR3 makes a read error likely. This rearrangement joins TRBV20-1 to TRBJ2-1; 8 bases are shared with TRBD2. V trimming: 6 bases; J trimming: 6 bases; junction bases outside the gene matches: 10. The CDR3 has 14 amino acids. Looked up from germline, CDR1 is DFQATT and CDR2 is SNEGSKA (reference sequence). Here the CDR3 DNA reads TGCAGTGCAACAGCGGGGGATGAGGTCAATGAGCAGTTCTGC. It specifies CSATAGDEVNEQFC.

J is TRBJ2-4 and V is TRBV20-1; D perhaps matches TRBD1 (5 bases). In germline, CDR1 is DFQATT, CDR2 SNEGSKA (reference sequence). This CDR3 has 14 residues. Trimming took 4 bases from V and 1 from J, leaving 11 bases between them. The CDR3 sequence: CSAKGMMAKNIQYF. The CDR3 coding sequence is TGCAGTGCTAAGGGGATGATGGCCAAAAACATTCAGTACTTC.

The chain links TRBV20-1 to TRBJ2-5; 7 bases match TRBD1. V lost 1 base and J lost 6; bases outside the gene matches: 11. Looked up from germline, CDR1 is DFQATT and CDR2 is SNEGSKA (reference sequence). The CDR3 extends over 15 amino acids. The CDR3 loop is CSARGPSGGEQTQYF. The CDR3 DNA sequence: TGCAGTGCTAGAGGGCCCTCAGGGGGAGAGCAGACCCAGTACTTC.

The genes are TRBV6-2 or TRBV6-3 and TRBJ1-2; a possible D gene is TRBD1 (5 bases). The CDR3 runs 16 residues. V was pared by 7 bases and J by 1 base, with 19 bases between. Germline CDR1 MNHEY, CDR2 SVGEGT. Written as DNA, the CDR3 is TGTGCCAGCACTGGTGCTGGGGCCCGGAGTAACTATGGCTACACCTTC. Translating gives CASTGAGARSNYGYTF.

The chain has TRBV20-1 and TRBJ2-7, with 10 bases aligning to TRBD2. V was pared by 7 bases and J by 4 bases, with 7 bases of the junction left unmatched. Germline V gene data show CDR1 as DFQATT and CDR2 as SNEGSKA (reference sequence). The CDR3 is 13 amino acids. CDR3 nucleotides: TGCAGTGTTTCGTCGACTAGCGGGTACGAGCAGTACTTC. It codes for CSVSSTSGYEQYF.

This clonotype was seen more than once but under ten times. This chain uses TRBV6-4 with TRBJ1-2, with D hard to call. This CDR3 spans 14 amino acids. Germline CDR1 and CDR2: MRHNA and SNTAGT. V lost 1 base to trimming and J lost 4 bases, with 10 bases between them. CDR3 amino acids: CASSDFNGGYGYTF. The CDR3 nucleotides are TGTGCCAGCAGTGACTTTAACGGAGGCTATGGCTACACCTTC.

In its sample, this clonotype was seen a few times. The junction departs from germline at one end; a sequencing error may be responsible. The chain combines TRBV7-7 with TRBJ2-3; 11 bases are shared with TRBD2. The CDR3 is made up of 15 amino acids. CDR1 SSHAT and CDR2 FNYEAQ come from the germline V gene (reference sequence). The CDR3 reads CASSFSLAGGDTQYF. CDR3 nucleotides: TGTGCTAGCAGCTTTTCTCTAGCGGGAGGAGATACGCAGTATTTT.

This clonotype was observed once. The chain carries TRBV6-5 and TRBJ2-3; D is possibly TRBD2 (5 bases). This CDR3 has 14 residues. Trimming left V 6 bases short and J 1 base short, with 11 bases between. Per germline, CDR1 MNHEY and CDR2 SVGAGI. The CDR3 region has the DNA TGTGCCAGCAGAACCGTCGGGGGCACAGATACGCAGTATTTT. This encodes CASRTVGGTDTQYF.

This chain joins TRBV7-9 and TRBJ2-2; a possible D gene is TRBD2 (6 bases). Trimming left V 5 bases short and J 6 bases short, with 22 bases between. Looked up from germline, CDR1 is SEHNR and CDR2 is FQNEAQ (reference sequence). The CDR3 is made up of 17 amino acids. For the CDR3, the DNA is TGTGCCAGCAGCCCCCGACACGCTGCACCGGGGGCCGGGGAGCTGTTTTTT. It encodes CASSPRHAAPGAGELFF. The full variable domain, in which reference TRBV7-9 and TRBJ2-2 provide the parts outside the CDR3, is DTGVSQNPRHKITKRGQNVTFRCDPISEHNRLYWYRQTLGQGPEFLTYFQNEAQLEKSRLLSDRFSAERPKGSFSTLEIQRTEQGDSAMYLCASSPRHAAPGAGELFFGEGSRLTVL.